Listed here are 10 T cell receptor beta chains from one sample, sequenced in a study of monozygotic twins with inflammatory bowel disease. With the 5' RACE reads reprocessed, TCRdb shows one record per CDR3 protein and no DNA. Its clone listing holds more than 300,000 distinct CDR3 sequences. The sample taken for sequencing was blood. The receptors shown here come from a human donor with ulcerative colitis or Crohn's disease, or a healthy co-twin of an affected twin (not recorded which).

The V gene is TRBV5-1, the J gene TRBJ2-2. Germline CDR1 is SGHRS and CDR2 is YFSETQ. The CDR3 totals 14 residues. The CDR3 protein is CASSSGENTGELFF.

The chain employs TRBV18 and TRBJ2-7. Germline-derived CDR1 and CDR2 are KGHSH and LQKENI. The CDR3 consists of 16 residues. The CDR3 loop is CASSPPGEAFSYEQYF.

The chain combines TRBV20-1 with TRBJ2-3; the TRBD2 assignment by TCRdb is unverifiable without DNA. The CDR3 contains 16 residues. Germline V gives CDR1 DFQATT, CDR2 SNEGSKA (reference sequence). CDR3 sequence: CSARGFMRGVTDTQYF.

The gene calls are TRBV6-2 or TRBV6-3 and TRBJ1-1. Germline lookup yields CDR1 MNHEY and CDR2 SVGEGT. The CDR3 runs 15 residues. CDR3 in amino acids: CASSYSEEWNTEAFF.

This chain links TRBV20-1 with TRBJ2-3; TCRdb gives TRBD1 as the D gene, but with no DNA this cannot be confirmed. This CDR3 comprises 16 residues. Germline assignment: CDR1 DFQATT and CDR2 SNEGSKA (reference sequence). The CDR3 loop is CSARDEDRRTTDTQYF.

The chain is built from TRBV12-3 or TRBV12-4 and TRBJ1-1. The CDR3 totals 13 residues. The CDR3 here is CASILTPNTEAFF.

The V call is TRBV11-2, the J call TRBJ2-2; absent DNA, TCRdb's TRBD2 call cannot be checked. The CDR3 is 16 amino acids. CDR1 SGHAT and CDR2 FQNNGV come from the germline V gene. CDR3 sequence: CASSASGTTNTGELFF.

The chain links TRBV29-1 to TRBJ2-5; the TRBD1 assignment by TCRdb is unverifiable without DNA. CDR3 size: 14 residues. The germline V gene encodes CDR1 SQVTM and CDR2 ANQGSEA. The CDR3 sequence is CSVEDYGQAETQYF.

The chain carries TRBV5-1 and TRBJ2-7. The CDR3 runs to 14 residues. Germline CDR1 reads SGHRS; CDR2 reads YFSETQ. CDR3 sequence reads: CASTGPDLSYEQYF.

This chain joins TRBV12-3 or TRBV12-4 and TRBJ2-2; TCRdb calls TRBD1, which cannot be checked without DNA. There are 12 residues in the CDR3. CDR3 protein: CASTARIGELFF.